The 16 T cell receptor beta chains below come from one sample, sequenced in a study of PD-1 and CTLA-4 blockade in melanoma. Generated by immunoSEQ multiplex PCR, the TCRdb table keeps only in-frame clones and is missing some. The sample contains 20,000 to 25,000 clones, approximately 88% of which appear only once. Sequenced here: CD8+ T cells from peripheral blood, sampled before anti-PD-1 treatment. The receptor source for this set is a human donor with melanoma.

The rearrangement joins TRBV10-3 to TRBJ1-1, with 7 bases identical to TRBD1. This CDR3 contains 14 residues. V lost 3 bases to trimming and J lost 2 bases; unmatched junction nucleotides: 3. CDR1 ENHRY and CDR2 SYGVKD come from the germline V gene. The CDR3 here is CAISESGGNTEAFF. The DNA of the CDR3 is TGTGCCATCAGTGAATCAGGGGGAAACACTGAAGCTTTCTTT.

The rearrangement joins TRBV7-2 to TRBJ2-1; 10 positions match TRBD1. The V gene end was trimmed by 6 bases and the J gene end by 5 bases; junction bases not matched to a gene: 7. The CDR3 is made up of 15 amino acids. Germline V lookup: CDR1 SGHTA, CDR2 FQGNSA. The CDR3 bases are TGTGCCAGCAGGTACCGGGACAGGGGCAACAATGAGCAGTTCTTC. It translates to CASRYRDRGNNEQFF. Supplemented by reference TRBV7-2 and TRBJ2-1, the full variable domain reads GAGVSQSPSNKVTEKGKDVELRCDPISGHTALYWYRQSLGQGLEFLIYFQGNSAPDKSGLPSDRFSAERTGGSVSTLTIQRTQQEDSAVYLCASRYRDRGNNEQFFGPGTRLTVL.

V gene TRBV2 combines with J gene TRBJ1-1, with 8 nucleotides matching TRBD1. This CDR3 is 12 amino acids long. Germline values: CDR1 SNHLY, CDR2 FYNNEI. After removal of 11 bases from V and 8 bases from J, the junction contained 10 bases not matched to a gene. The CDR3 protein is CASLRGQVEAFF. Written as DNA, the CDR3 is TGTGCCTCTCTCCGGGGACAGGTGGAAGCTTTCTTT.

The gene calls are TRBV24-1 and TRBJ2-3, with D possibly being TRBD1 or TRBD2 (5 bases each). Trimming pared 6 bases from V and 1 base from J, leaving 13 bases between. The CDR3 sequence is 15 residues long. Germline V lookup: CDR1 KGHDR, CDR2 SFDVKD. The CDR3 loop reads CATSQGRGRTDTQYF. The CDR3 coding sequence is TGTGCCACCAGTCAAGGTCGGGGCCGCACAGATACGCAGTATTTT.

The chain uses TRBV2 and TRBJ2-7; perhaps TRBD1 as D (5 bases). The CDR3 is made up of 15 amino acids. The V gene lost 3 bases and the J gene lost 0 bases, with 12 bases spanning the gap. Germline values: CDR1 SNHLY, CDR2 FYNNEI. CDR3 loop: CASSDYGRDSYEQYF. The CDR3, as DNA: TGTGCCAGCAGTGATTACGGCAGGGACTCCTACGAGCAGTACTTC.

The chain carries TRBV6-5 and TRBJ2-7; 7 bases map to TRBD1. The CDR3 sequence is 15 residues long. CDR1 is MNHEY and CDR2 is SVGAGI in the germline V gene. Germline trimming cut 0 bases from V and 1 base from J; bases unmatched to any gene: 3. CDR3 nucleotide sequence: TGTGCCAGCAGTTACTCGAACAGGGGATCCTACGAGCAGTACTTC. It translates to CASSYSNRGSYEQYF.

The chain uses TRBV15 and TRBJ1-1, with D perhaps matching TRBD1 (5 bases). CDR1 and CDR2 from the germline V gene are LNHNV and YYDKDF (reference sequence). V lost 5 bases and J 8 bases, leaving 12 bases between the germline ends. This CDR3 is built from 12 residues. The CDR3 nucleotides are TGTGCCACCAGCGCAGCGGGGGAAGAAGCTTTCTTT. It encodes CATSAAGEEAFF.

The chain recombines TRBV19 with TRBJ2-7; D is perhaps TRBD1 or TRBD2 (5 bases each). V was cut by 4 bases and J by 9 bases, with 31 bases left in between. Germline assignment: CDR1 LNHDA and CDR2 SQIVND (reference sequence). The CDR3 covers 18 residues. The CDR3 nucleotides are TGTGCCAGTAGTACGAACATTATGGGGGTCCCTTTGGACGACGGGCAGTACTTC. This translates into CASSTNIMGVPLDDGQYF.

The chain links TRBV24-1 to TRBJ2-1; 10 nucleotides agree with TRBD1. This CDR3 has 17 amino acids. V trimming: 2 bases; J trimming: 5 bases; junction bases outside the gene matches: 8. Germline lookup yields CDR1 KGHDR and CDR2 SFDVKD. Here the CDR3 reads CATSDSPRTGGNNEQFF. The CDR3 DNA follows: TGTGCCACCAGTGATTCCCCCCGGACAGGGGGGAACAATGAGCAGTTCTTC.

The genes are TRBV6-5 and TRBJ1-5; no firm D call. This CDR3 has 13 residues. The V gene lost 0 bases and the J gene lost 5 bases, with 5 bases spanning the gap. CDR1 and CDR2 from the germline V gene are MNHEY and SVGAGI. CDR3 coding DNA: TGTGCCAGCAGTTACTCCCCAGATCAGCCCCAGCATTTT. It is translated as CASSYSPDQPQHF.

This clone was counted a few times. The genes are TRBV7-9 and TRBJ2-5; TRBD1 aligns across 7 bases. The CDR3 is 14 residues long. Germline V CDR1 and CDR2: SEHNR, FQNEAQ (reference sequence). Trimming removed 2 bases from V and 3 bases from J; junction bases left unmatched: 3. The CDR3 region is CASSLYQGEETQYF. CDR3 bases: TGTGCCAGCAGCTTATACCAGGGGGAAGAGACCCAGTACTTC.

The chain links TRBV13 to TRBJ1-1, with D hard to call. The V end was cut by 1 base, the J end by 3 bases, with 12 bases between. CDR1 PRHDT and CDR2 FYEKMQ come from the germline V gene (reference sequence). The CDR3 has 15 residues. CDR3 sequence reads: CASSLEEDADTEAFF. For the CDR3, the DNA is TGTGCCAGCAGCTTAGAAGAGGATGCAGACACTGAAGCTTTCTTT. The entire variable domain, with the rest obtained from reference TRBV13 and TRBJ1-1, is as follows: AAGVIQSPRHLIKEKRETATLKCYPIPRHDTVYWYQQGPGQDPQFLISFYEKMQSDKGSIPDRFSAQQFSDYHSELNMSSLELGDSALYFCASSLEEDADTEAFFGQGTRLTVV.

The V and J genes are TRBV29-1 and TRBJ1-3; no definite D call. Between the trimmed V and J ends, which lost 3 bases and 1 base, there was a span of 10 bases. The CDR3 consists of 14 residues. Germline V gives CDR1 SQVTM, CDR2 ANQGSEA. The CDR3 DNA follows: TGCAGCGTTGAGGGAGCGATATCTGGAAACACCATATATTTT. Translating it yields CSVEGAISGNTIYF.

The chain carries TRBV7-6 and TRBJ2-7, with TRBD2 matching over 8 bases. This CDR3 has 15 residues. Trimming cost V 2 bases and J 0 bases; bases outside gene matches: 3. Germline V gives CDR1 SGHVS, CDR2 FNYEAQ. The CDR3 DNA is TGTGCCAGCAGCTTAAGCGGGGGCTCCTCCTACGAGCAGTACTTC. It codes for CASSLSGGSSYEQYF.

This clone was counted once. The chain employs TRBV6-1 and TRBJ2-3; maybe TRBD1 (5 bases). The V end was cut by 2 bases, the J end by 2 bases, with 11 bases between. Germline assignment: CDR1 MNHNS and CDR2 SASEGT. The CDR3 has 15 amino acids. For the CDR3, the DNA is TGTGCCAGCAGTGAAACCTTTGGGGCCACAGATACGCAGTATTTT. It translates to CASSETFGATDTQYF.

The V and J genes are TRBV10-3 and TRBJ1-3; D is undetermined. The CDR3 covers 11 residues. Trimming pared 9 bases from V and 4 bases from J, leaving 7 bases between. Germline values: CDR1 ENHRY, CDR2 SYGVKD. The CDR3 bases are TGTGCCATTCACCTCGGAAACACCATATATTTT. Translating it yields CAIHLGNTIYF.